Below are 8 T cell receptor beta chains sequenced from a single sample in a study of molecular identifiers for immune sequencing clone quantification. TCRdb reprocessed the PCR reads with MiXCR, giving one entry per CDR3 protein. The sample has roughly 320,000 distinct CDR3 sequences, about 22% seen once. The sequencing input was naive CD8+ T cells from blood, with Jurkat cell RNA spiked in. Subset: FACS-sorted CD8+CD4-CCR7+CD45RA+ naive T cells. Source of these receptors: a human donor in good health. Some libraries in this study had Jurkat cell RNA spiked in.

The gene calls are TRBV4-1 and TRBJ2-1; TRBD2 agrees at 9 bases. Per the germline V gene, CDR1 is MGHRA and CDR2 is YSYEKL. V shed 5 bases, J shed 5 bases, and the junction held 7 bases outside the gene matches. The CDR3 sequence is 15 residues long. The CDR3 sequence is CASSYSGGLNNEQFF. CDR3 bases: TGCGCCAGCAGCTATAGCGGGGGACTCAACAATGAGCAGTTCTTC.

This clonotype was observed once. Because it lacks the conserved phenylalanine or tryptophan at the end, this CDR3 is likely a read error. The chain employs TRBV4-3 and TRBJ1-1, with TRBD1 matching over 9 bases. The germline CDR1 and CDR2 sequences are LGHNA and YSLEER. The CDR3 sequence is 14 residues long. The CDR3 here is CARSQQTGGTEAFI. In DNA form, the CDR3 reads TGCGCCAGAAGCCAACAGACAGGGGGCACTGAAGCTTTCATT.

The V and J genes are TRBV6-2 or TRBV6-3 and TRBJ1-1; a weak D match, TRBD1 (5 bases). CDR1 is MNHEY, CDR2 SVGEGT, per germline. Trimming stripped 2 bases from V and 4 bases from J, with 11 bases between. CDR3 size: 14 residues. The CDR3 sequence is CASSYGTGLTEAFF. CDR3 DNA sequence: TGTGCCAGCAGTTACGGCACAGGTCTCACTGAAGCTTTCTTT.

This clonotype was detected only once. The conserved final phenylalanine or tryptophan is absent from the CDR3, which likely points to a read error. The V call is TRBV25-1, the J call TRBJ1-4; D uncertain. The V and J ends lost 4 bases and 0 bases respectively, with 6 bases between them. CDR3 size: 14 residues. The germline CDR1 and CDR2 sequences are MGHDK and SYGVNS. In DNA, the CDR3 is TGTGCCAGCAGTGGCGGAGCAACTAATGAAAAACTGTTTTCT. Encoded protein: CASSGGATNEKLFS.

As for this clonotype: Because the CDR3 is missing its conserved closing phenylalanine or tryptophan, this is likely a read error. The chain carries TRBV18 and TRBJ1-6; D might be TRBD1 (5 bases). The CDR3 totals 19 residues. CDR1 and CDR2 (germline): KGHSH, LQKENI. The V end lost 0 bases, the J end lost 0 bases, and 15 bases lay between the germline ends. CDR3 DNA: TGTGCCAGCTCACCACCGGCGGGACGGAGGAGCTCCTATAATTCACCCCTCCACTCT. The encoded protein is CASSPPAGRRSSYNSPLHS.

As for this clonotype: A junction end diverges from the germline sequence, so it may reflect a read error. The chain joins TRBV29-1 to TRBJ2-6; TRBD1 aligns across 10 bases. The V gene's germline CDR1 is SQVTM and CDR2 ANQGSEA. CDR3 size: 14 residues. CDR3 in DNA: TGCAGCGTTGGACAGGGGACAGGGGCCTACGTCCTGACTTTC. Translated, it gives CSVGQGTGAYVLTF. Drawing the rest from reference TRBV29-1 and TRBJ2-6, the complete variable domain is SAVISQKPSRDICQRGTSLTIQCQVDSQVTMMFWYRQQPGQSLTLIATANQGSEATYESGFVIDKFPISRPNLTFSTLTVSNMSPEDSSIYLCSVGQGTGAYVLTFGAGSRLTVL.

This clonotype showed up just a few times. J is TRBJ2-5 and V is TRBV25-1; maybe TRBD2 (5 bases). This CDR3 contains 17 residues. The V and J ends lost 3 bases and 0 bases respectively, with 17 bases between them. CDR1 and CDR2 (germline): MGHDK, SYGVNS. CDR3 sequence: CASSDPSSGSYQETQYF. The DNA for the CDR3 is TGTGCCAGCAGTGACCCTAGCTCCGGGTCATACCAAGAGACCCAGTACTTC.

As to this clonotype: A much larger clone sits a single nucleotide away, making a read error possible. The chain joins TRBV7-3 to TRBJ1-3; 10 nucleotides match TRBD1. This CDR3 has 15 amino acids. Germline V gene data show CDR1 as SGHTA and CDR2 as FQGTGA. The junction had 7 bases not matched to a gene; V was cut back by 7 bases and J by 4 bases. The CDR3 sequence: CASNPGQGKGNTIYF. In DNA, the CDR3 is TGTGCCAGCAACCCGGGACAGGGGAAAGGAAACACCATATATTTT.